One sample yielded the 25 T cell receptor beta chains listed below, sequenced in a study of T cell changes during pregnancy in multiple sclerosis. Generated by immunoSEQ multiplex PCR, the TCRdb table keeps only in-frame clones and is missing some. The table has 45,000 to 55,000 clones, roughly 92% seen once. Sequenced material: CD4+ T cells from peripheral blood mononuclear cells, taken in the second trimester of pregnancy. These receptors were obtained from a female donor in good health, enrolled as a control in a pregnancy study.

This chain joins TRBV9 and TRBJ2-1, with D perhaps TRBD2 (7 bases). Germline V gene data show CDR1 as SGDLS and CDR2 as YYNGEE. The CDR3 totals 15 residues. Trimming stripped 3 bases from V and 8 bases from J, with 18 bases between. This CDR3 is CASSGWGGAWDEQFF. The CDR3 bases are TGTGCCAGCAGCGGTTGGGGGGGCGCTTGGGATGAGCAGTTCTTC.

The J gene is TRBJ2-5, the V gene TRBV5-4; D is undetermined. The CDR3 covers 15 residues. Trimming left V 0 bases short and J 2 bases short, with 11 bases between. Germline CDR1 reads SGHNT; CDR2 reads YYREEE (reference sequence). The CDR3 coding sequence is TGTGCCAGCAGCTTGGTTGGGCTTGAACAAGAGACCCAGTACTTC. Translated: CASSLVGLEQETQYF.

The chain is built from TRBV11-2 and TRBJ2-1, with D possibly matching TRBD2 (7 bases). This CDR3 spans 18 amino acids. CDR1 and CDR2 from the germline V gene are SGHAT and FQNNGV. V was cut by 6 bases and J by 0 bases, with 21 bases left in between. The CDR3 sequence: CASRPLGGGDISYNEQFF. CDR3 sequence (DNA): TGTGCCAGCAGGCCCCTCGGCGGGGGCGATATCTCCTACAATGAGCAGTTCTTC.

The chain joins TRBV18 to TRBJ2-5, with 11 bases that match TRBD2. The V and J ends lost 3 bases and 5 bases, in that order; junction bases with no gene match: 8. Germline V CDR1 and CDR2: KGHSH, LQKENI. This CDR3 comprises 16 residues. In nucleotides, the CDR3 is TGTGCCAGCTCACCCCCGGGACTAGCGGACCGGGAGACCCAGTACTTC. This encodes CASSPPGLADRETQYF.

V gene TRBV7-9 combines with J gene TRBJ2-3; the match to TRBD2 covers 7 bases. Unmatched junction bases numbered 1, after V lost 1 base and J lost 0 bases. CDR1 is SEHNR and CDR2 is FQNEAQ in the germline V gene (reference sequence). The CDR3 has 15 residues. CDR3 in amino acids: CASSLGEGSTDTQYF. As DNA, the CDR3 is TGTGCCAGCAGCTTAGGGGAGGGTAGCACAGATACGCAGTATTTT.

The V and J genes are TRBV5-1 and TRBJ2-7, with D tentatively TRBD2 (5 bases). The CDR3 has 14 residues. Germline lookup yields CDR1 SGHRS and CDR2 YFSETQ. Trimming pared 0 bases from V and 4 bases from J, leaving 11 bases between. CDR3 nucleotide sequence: TGCGCCAGCAGCTTGGGGGCGGGCGAGTACGAGCAGTACTTC. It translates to CASSLGAGEYEQYF.

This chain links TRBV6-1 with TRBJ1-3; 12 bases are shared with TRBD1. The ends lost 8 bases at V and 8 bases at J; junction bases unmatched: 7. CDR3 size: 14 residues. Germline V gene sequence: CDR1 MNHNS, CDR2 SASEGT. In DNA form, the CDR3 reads TGTGCCAGCGAACGGGACAGGGGGCTTTACACCATATATTTT. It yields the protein CASERDRGLYTIYF.

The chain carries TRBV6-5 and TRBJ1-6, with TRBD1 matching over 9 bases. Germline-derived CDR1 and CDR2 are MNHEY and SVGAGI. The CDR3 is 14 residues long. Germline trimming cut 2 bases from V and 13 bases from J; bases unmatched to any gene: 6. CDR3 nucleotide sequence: TGTGCCAGCAGTTACGTCACAGGGGGCATCCCCCTCCACTTT. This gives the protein CASSYVTGGIPLHF.

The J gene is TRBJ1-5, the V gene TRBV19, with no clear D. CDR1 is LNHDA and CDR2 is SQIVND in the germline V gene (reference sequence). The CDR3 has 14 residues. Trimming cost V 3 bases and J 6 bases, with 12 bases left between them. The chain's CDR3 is CASSITSVGQPQHF. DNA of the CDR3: TGTGCCAGTAGTATTACCTCGGTTGGTCAGCCCCAGCATTTT.

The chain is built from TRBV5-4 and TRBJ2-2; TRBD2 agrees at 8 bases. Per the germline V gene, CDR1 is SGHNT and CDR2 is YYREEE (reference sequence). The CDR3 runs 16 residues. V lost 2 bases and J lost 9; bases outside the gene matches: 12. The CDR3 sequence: CASSLNTGTRIWELFF. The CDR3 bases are TGTGCCAGCAGCTTAAATACCGGGACTAGGATTTGGGAGCTGTTTTTT.

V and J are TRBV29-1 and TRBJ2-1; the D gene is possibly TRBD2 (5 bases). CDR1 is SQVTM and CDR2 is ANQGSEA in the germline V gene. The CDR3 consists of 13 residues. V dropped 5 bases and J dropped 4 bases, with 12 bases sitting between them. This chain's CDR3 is CSVLRTGYNEQFF. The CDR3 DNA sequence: TGCAGCGTTCTCCGGACTGGTTACAATGAGCAGTTCTTC.

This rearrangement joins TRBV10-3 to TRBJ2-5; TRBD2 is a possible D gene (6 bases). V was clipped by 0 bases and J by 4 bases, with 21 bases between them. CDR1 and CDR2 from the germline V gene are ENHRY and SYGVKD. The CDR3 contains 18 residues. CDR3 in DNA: TGTGCCATCAGTGAGTCGGAAGAGCGGGCTCGCTTAGGAGAGACCCAGTACTTC. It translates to CAISESEERARLGETQYF.

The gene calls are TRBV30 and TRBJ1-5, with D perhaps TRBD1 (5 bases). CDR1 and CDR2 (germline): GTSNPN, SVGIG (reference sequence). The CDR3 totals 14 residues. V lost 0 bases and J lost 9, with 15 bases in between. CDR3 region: CAWSVLQVDRPQHF. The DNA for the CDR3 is TGTGCCTGGAGTGTACTACAGGTTGACAGGCCCCAGCATTTT.

Here the CDR3 DNA reads TGTGCCAGCAGCCCACGAACCGGACAGGGATATGGCTACACCTTC. This translates into CASSPRTGQGYGYTF. The chain combines TRBV9 with TRBJ1-2; 8 bases are shared with TRBD1. The V gene end was trimmed by 4 bases and the J gene end by 5 bases; junction bases not matched to a gene: 10. The germline gives CDR1 SGDLS, CDR2 YYNGEE. CDR3 size: 15 residues.

The CDR3 protein is CASSLEAQGKNIQYF. CDR3 in DNA: TGCGCCAGCAGCTTGGAGGCACAGGGGAAAAACATTCAGTACTTC. The chain employs TRBV5-1 and TRBJ2-4, with 7 bases lining up with TRBD1. CDR1 SGHRS and CDR2 YFSETQ come from the germline V gene. V trimming: 0 bases; J trimming: 4 bases; junction bases outside the gene matches: 4. The CDR3 covers 15 residues. The entire variable domain, with the rest obtained from reference TRBV5-1 and TRBJ2-4, is as follows: KAGVTQTPRYLIKTRGQQVTLSCSPISGHRSVSWYQQTPGQGLQFLFEYFSETQRNKGNFPGRFSGRQFSNSRSEMNVSTLELGDSALYLCASSLEAQGKNIQYFGAGTRLSVL.

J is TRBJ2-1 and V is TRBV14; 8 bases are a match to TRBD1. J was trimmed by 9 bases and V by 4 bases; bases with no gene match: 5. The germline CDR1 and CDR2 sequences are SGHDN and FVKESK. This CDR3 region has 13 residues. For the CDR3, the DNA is TGTGCCAGCAGCCGTCAGGGGGCCGGTGAGCAGTTCTTC. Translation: CASSRQGAGEQFF.

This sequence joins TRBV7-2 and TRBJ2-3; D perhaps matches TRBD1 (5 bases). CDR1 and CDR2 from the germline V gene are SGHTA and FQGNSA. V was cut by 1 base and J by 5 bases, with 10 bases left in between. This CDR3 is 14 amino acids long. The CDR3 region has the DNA TGTGCCAGCAGCTTAGTGCAGGGAATAGATACGCAGTATTTT. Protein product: CASSLVQGIDTQYF.

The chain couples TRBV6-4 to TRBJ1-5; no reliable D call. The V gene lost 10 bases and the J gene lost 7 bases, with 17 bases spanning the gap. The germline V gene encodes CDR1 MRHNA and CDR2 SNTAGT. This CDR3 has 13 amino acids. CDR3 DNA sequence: TGTGCCACCTCAAGAAACCCGGGGCAGCCCCAGCATTTT. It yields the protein CATSRNPGQPQHF.

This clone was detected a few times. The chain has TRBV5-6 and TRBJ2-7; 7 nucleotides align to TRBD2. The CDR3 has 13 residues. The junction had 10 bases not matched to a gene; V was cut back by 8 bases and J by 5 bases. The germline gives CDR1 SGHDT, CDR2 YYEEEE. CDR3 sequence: CASEYAGEDEQYF. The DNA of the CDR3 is TGTGCCAGTGAGTACGCGGGAGAGGACGAGCAGTACTTC.

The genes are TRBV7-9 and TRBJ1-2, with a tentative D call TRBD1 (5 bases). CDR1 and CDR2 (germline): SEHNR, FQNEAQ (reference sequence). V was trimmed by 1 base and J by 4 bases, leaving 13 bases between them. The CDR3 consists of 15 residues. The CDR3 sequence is CASSLGPGYTYGYTF. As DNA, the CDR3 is TGTGCCAGCAGCTTAGGACCAGGGTATACCTATGGCTACACCTTC. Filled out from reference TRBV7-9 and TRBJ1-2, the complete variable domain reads DTGVSQNPRHKITKRGQNVTFRCDPISEHNRLYWYRQTLGQGPEFLTYFQNEAQLEKSRLLSDRFSAERPKGSFSTLEIQRTEQGDSAMYLCASSLGPGYTYGYTFGSGTRLTVV.

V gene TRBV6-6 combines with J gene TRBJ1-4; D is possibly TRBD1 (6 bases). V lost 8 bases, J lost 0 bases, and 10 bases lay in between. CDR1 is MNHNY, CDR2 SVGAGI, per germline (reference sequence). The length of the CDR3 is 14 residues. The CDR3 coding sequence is TGTGCCAGCCTGGGGACAACAACTAATGAAAAACTGTTTTTT. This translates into CASLGTTTNEKLFF.

The DNA of the CDR3 is TGTGCCAGTAAGGCGGGGTCAGACGGCACAGATACGCAGTATTTT. It translates to CASKAGSDGTDTQYF. The J gene is TRBJ2-3, the V gene TRBV19; a possible D gene is TRBD2 (6 bases). This CDR3 is 15 amino acids long. Germline V gene lookup returns CDR1 LNHDA and CDR2 SQIVND (reference sequence). Trimming removed 7 bases from V and 1 base from J, with 15 bases in between.

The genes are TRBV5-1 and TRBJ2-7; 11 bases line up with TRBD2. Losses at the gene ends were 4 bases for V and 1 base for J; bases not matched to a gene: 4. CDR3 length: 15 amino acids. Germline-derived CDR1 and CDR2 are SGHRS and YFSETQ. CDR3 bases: TGCGCCAGCAGCGGCGGGACTAGCGGTTCCTACGAGCAGTACTTC. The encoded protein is CASSGGTSGSYEQYF.

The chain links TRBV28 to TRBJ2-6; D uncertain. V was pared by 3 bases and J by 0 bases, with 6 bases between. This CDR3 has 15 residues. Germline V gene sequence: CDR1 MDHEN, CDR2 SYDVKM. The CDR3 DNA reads TGTGCCAGCAGTTTCGAGCACTCTGGGGCCAACGTCCTGACTTTC. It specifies CASSFEHSGANVLTF.

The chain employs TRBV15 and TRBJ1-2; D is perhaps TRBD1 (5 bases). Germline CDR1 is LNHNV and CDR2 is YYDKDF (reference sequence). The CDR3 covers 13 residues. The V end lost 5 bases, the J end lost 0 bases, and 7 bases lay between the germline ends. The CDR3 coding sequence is TGTGCCACCAGCCAGGGTGCTAACTATGGCTACACCTTC. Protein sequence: CATSQGANYGYTF.